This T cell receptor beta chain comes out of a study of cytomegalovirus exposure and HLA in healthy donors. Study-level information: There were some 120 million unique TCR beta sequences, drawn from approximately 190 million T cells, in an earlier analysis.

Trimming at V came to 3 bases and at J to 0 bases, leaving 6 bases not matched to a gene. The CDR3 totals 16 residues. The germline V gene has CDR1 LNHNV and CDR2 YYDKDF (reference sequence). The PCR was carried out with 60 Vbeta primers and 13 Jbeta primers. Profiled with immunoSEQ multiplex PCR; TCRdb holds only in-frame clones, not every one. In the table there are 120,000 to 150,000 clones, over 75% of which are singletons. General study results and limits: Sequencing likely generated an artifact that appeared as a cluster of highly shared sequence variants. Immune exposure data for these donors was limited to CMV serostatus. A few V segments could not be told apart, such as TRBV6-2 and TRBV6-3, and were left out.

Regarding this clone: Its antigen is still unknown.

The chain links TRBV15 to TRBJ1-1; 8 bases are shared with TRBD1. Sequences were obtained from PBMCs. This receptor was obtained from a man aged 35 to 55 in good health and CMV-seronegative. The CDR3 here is CATSRPETGVNTEAFF. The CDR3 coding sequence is TGTGCCACCAGCAGGCCCGAGACAGGGGTGAACACTGAAGCTTTCTTT. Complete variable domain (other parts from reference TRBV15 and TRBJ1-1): DAMVIQNPRYQVTQFGKPVTLSCSQTLNHNVMYWYQQKSSQAPKLLFHYYDKDFNNEADTPDNFQSRRPNTSFCFLDIRSPGLGDTAMYLCATSRPETGVNTEAFFGQGTRLTVV.